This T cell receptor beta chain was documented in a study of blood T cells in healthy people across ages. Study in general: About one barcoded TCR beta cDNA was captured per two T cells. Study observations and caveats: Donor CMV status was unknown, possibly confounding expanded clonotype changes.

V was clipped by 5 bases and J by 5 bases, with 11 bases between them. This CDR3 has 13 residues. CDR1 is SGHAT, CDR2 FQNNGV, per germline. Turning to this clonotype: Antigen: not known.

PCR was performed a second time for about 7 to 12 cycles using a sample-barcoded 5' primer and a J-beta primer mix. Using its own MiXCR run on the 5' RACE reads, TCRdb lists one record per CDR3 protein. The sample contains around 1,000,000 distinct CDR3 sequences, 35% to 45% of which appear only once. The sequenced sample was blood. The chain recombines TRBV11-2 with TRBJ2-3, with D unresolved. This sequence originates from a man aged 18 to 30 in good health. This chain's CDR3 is CASSTTLEDTQYF. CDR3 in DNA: TGTGCCAGCAGCACCACGCTAGAAGATACGCAGTATTTT.